These T cell receptor beta chains were read from a single sample in a study of T cells in Graves' hyperthyroidism and ophthalmopathy. TCRdb analysed the multiplex PCR reads with MiXCR anew, one entry per CDR3 protein. The sample consists of a few hundred thousand distinct CDR3 sequences, roughly 16% of them appearing once. The sequenced sample consisted of blood. The receptor source for this set is a middle-aged woman with Graves' ophthalmopathy. The CDR3 runs from the conserved cysteine through the conserved F or W. D genes are given only for firm matches. The size field is filled for only some rows; it gives once, few, many or a size class.

V gene	J gene	D gene	clone size	CDR3 protein	CDR3 DNA
TRBV4-1	TRBJ2-3	TRBD2	-	CASSQGTGGPDTQYF	TGCGCCAGCAGCCAAGGCACGGGAGGGCCAGATACGCAGTATTTT
TRBV4-1	TRBJ1-2	-	-	CASRPLMGGFNYGYTF	TGCGCCAGCCGCCCCTTAATGGGGGGATTTAACTATGGCTACACCTTC
TRBV7-9	TRBJ1-1	-	-	CASRPQPENTEAFF	TGTGCCAGCAGGCCACAGCCTGAGAACACTGAAGCTTTCTTT
TRBV2	TRBJ1-2	-	many	CASSDPRRDYGYTF	TGTGCCAGCAGTGATCCCAGGCGTGACTATGGCTACACCTTC
TRBV2	TRBJ2-1	-	many	CAGQGYNEQFF	TGTGCCGGGCAGGGGTACAATGAGCAGTTCTTC
TRBV28	TRBJ2-7	-	-	CASAPGWASYEQYF	TGTGCCAGCGCCCCGGGATGGGCCTCCTACGAGCAGTACTTC
TRBV6-5	TRBJ1-1	-	-	CASSYARGAPEAFF	TGTGCCAGCAGTTACGCTCGGGGGGCTCCTGAAGCTTTCTTT
TRBV20-1	TRBJ1-2	TRBD1	few	CSAPSGTESGYTF	TGCAGTGCTCCATCCGGGACAGAGTCCGGCTACACCTTC
TRBV30	TRBJ1-4	-	few	CAWSLGNEKLFF	TGTGCCTGGAGCTTGGGGAATGAAAAACTGTTTTTT
TRBV18	TRBJ1-5	-	-	CASSPAGPDQPQHF	TGTGCCAGCTCACCAGCGGGGCCCGACCAGCCCCAGCATTTT
TRBV30	TRBJ1-5	-	many	CAWSAGDGQPQHF	TGTGCCTGGAGTGCAGGGGATGGACAGCCCCAGCATTTT
TRBV3-1	TRBJ2-3	-	many	CASSQYSTDTQYF	TGTGCCAGCAGCCAGTACAGCACAGATACGCAGTATTTT
TRBV20-1	TRBJ2-3	TRBD2	many	CSARTGLAGGADTQYF	TGCAGTGCTAGAACAGGACTAGCGGGCGGTGCAGATACGCAGTATTTT
TRBV6-1	TRBJ2-2	-	few	CASSGRGLSNTGELFF	TGTGCCAGCAGTGGGAGGGGACTCTCGAACACCGGGGAGCTGTTTTTT
TRBV6-2/TRBV6-3	TRBJ1-5	TRBD1	few	CASSFDGTGNQPQHF	TGTGCCAGCAGCTTTGACGGGACAGGGAATCAGCCCCAGCATTTT
TRBV11-2	TRBJ2-7	-	many	CASSDRYEQYF	TGTGCCAGCAGCGATCGCTACGAGCAGTACTTC
TRBV11-2	TRBJ2-5	TRBD2	many	CASSLRASGTQETQYF	TGTGCCAGCAGCTTAAGGGCTAGCGGGACCCAAGAGACCCAGTACTTC
TRBV6-1	TRBJ1-3	-	-	CASRNRFDSGNTIYF	TGTGCCAGCCGAAACAGATTCGACTCTGGAAACACCATATATTTT
TRBV9	TRBJ2-1	TRBD2	many	CASSARLADNEQFF	TGTGCCAGCAGCGCGAGACTAGCGGACAATGAGCAGTTCTTC
TRBV7-2	TRBJ2-1	-	-	CASSLGVNREQFF	TGTGCCAGCAGCTTAGGTGTCAATCGTGAGCAGTTCTTC
TRBV20-1	TRBJ2-3	TRBD2	many	CSARPLAGSTDTQYF	TGCAGTGCTAGACCCTTAGCGGGAAGCACAGATACGCAGTATTTT
TRBV19	TRBJ2-4	-	-	CASSTQGFFIQYF	TGTGCCAGTAGTACTCAGGGTTTTTTCATTCAGTACTTC
TRBV6-1	TRBJ2-3	TRBD2	-	CASSELAGGVGTDTQYF	TGTGCCAGCAGTGAACTAGCGGGAGGGGTAGGCACAGATACGCAGTATTTT
TRBV5-1	TRBJ2-3	-	many	CASSRQESTDTQYF	TGCGCCAGCAGCCGACAGGAGTCCACAGATACGCAGTATTTT
TRBV19	TRBJ1-1	TRBD1	few	CASSDRGVGEAFF	TGTGCCAGTTCGGACAGGGGGGTGGGTGAAGCTTTCTTT
TRBV11-2	TRBJ2-3	-	many	CASSPPGTRDTQYF	TGTGCCAGCAGCCCTCCGGGAACAAGGGATACGCAGTATTTT
TRBV12-3/TRBV12-4	TRBJ1-5	-	many	CASSFQGYNQPQHF	TGTGCCAGCAGTTTTCAGGGTTACAATCAGCCCCAGCATTTT
TRBV29-1	TRBJ1-2	TRBD1	few	CSVQGASYGYTF	TGCAGCGTTCAGGGGGCGTCCTATGGCTACACCTTC
TRBV7-3	TRBJ2-3	TRBD2	-	CASSLIGGGPTDTQYF	TGTGCCAGCAGCTTAATCGGCGGGGGGCCCACAGATACGCAGTATTTT
TRBV7-3	TRBJ2-1	-	-	CASSQGGGQFF	TGTGCCAGCAGCCAAGGGGGGGGGCAGTTCTTC
TRBV5-1	TRBJ2-2	TRBD2	-	CASSLGAWTSGGPSNGELFF	TGCGCCAGCAGCTTGGGGGCCTGGACTAGCGGGGGACCTTCGAACGGGGAGCTGTTTTTT
TRBV9	TRBJ2-5	-	-	CASSVGAEETQYF	TGTGCCAGCAGCGTAGGGGCAGAAGAGACCCAGTACTTC
TRBV10-3	TRBJ2-1	-	many	CAILANNEQFF	TGTGCCATCTTGGCTAACAATGAGCAGTTCTTC
TRBV20-1	TRBJ1-2	TRBD1	many	CSARQGAYGYTF	TGCAGTGCTCGACAGGGAGCCTATGGCTACACCTTC
TRBV20-1	TRBJ1-2	TRBD1	many	CSARVHGQGTLGYTF	TGCAGTGCTAGAGTGCACGGACAGGGAACGTTGGGCTACACCTTC